What follows is one T cell receptor (beta chain) and its context. CDR3 length: 13 amino acids. Germline lookup yields CDR1 KGHSH and CDR2 LQKENI. Trimming shortened V by 2 bases and J by 1 base, and 5 bases separated the two germline ends. Repertoires were generated with immunoSEQ multiplex PCR, while TCRdb's copy carries only in-frame clones and drops some. The sample consists of roughly 500,000 clones, approximately 85% of them appearing once. These data are taken from a study of blood T cell repertoires in COVID-19. Material: peripheral blood. The receptor's source is a human donor in a cohort sampled during active COVID-19. The J gene is TRBJ1-1, the V gene TRBV18; D is unclear. The CDR3 nucleotides are TGTGCCAGCTCACCAACTCCGAACACTGAAGCTTTCTTT. Its translation: CASSPTPNTEAFF.